This T cell receptor beta chain came from a study of cytomegalovirus exposure and HLA in healthy donors. Study details: There were fewer than 500 genotyped donors. Of these, roughly 84% fell in the genetic ancestry cluster associated with self-reported Caucasian donors. Study conclusions and caveats: Most observed TCR sequences were rare, whereas some public TCRs were detected in many donors. Among TCR beta chains, those listed as cytomegalovirus-associated numbered over 150.

This clone was recorded a few times. Antigen specificity is unknown. V was clipped by 2 bases and J by 0 bases, with 14 bases between them. This CDR3 is built from 16 residues. Germline values: CDR1 SGHTA, CDR2 FQGNSA. 60 Vbeta and 13 Jbeta primers were used in PCR. Generated by immunoSEQ multiplex PCR, the TCRdb table keeps only in-frame clones and is missing some. The data contain 150,000 to 200,000 clones, 70% to 85% of them singletons. The specimen was PBMCs. V and J are TRBV7-2 and TRBJ2-7; D may be TRBD2 (6 bases). The sequence came from a woman aged 25-40 years in good health and CMV-seronegative. The CDR3 loop reads CASSLNGGASSYEQYF. In DNA form, the CDR3 reads TGTGCCAGCAGCTTAAACGGCGGGGCTAGCTCCTACGAGCAGTACTTC.